This paragraph covers one T cell receptor beta chain sequence. Its antigen is unknown. From germline, CDR1 is KGHSH and CDR2 LQKENI. The CDR3 totals 14 residues. The V gene end was trimmed by 6 bases and the J gene end by 2 bases; junction bases not matched to a gene: 6. These data are taken from a study of shared clonotypes between healthy human individuals. Background on the study: A donor's plate count was three for CD4 naive and three for CD4 memory; CD8 naive had two and CD8 memory one.

General study results and limits: Relative to their counterparts shared across all four donors, non-shared clonotypes exhibited diminished generation probabilities.

TCRdb's table, derived via immunoSEQ multiplex PCR, lists solely in-frame clones and lacks some. This table holds around 700,000 clones, approximately 73% found once. The rearrangement joins TRBV18 to TRBJ2-7, with 8 bases that match TRBD1. This receptor was obtained from a woman aged 30 to 39 in good health. The sequencing input was memory CD4+ T cells sorted from blood. Sample subset: CD45RA-negative fraction. In DNA, the CDR3 is TGTGCCAGCTCTCACTCAGGGGGCGCCTACGAGCAGTACTTC. Translating gives CASSHSGGAYEQYF.